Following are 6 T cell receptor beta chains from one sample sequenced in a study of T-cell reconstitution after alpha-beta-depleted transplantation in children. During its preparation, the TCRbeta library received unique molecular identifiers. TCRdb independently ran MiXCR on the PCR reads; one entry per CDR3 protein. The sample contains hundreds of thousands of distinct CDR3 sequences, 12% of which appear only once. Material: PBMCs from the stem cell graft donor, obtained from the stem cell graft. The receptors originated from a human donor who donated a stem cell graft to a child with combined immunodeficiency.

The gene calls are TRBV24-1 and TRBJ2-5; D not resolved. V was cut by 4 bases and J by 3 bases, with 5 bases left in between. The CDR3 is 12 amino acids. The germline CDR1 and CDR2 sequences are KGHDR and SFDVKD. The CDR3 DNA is TGTGCCACCAGTGAAGAGGAAGAGACCCAGTACTTC. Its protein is CATSEEEETQYF.

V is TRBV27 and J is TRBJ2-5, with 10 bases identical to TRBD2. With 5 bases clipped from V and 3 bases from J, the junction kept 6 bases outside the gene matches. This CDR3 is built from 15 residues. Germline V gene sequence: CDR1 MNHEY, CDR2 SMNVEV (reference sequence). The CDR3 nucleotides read TGTGCCAGCAGTGGAGTACTAGCGGGAAAAGAGACCCAGTACTTC. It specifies CASSGVLAGKETQYF.

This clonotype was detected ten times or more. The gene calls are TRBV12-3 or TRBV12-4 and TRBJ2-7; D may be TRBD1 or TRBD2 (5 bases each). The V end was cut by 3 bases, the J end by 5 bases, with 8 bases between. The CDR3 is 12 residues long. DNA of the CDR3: TGTGCCAGCAGTTTTTCGGGGCACGAGCAGTACTTC. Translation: CASSFSGHEQYF.

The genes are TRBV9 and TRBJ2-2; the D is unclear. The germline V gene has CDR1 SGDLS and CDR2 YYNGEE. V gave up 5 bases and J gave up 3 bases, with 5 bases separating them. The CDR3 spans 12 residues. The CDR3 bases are TGTGCCAGCAGGATCGACACCGGGGAGCTGTTTTTT. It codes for CASRIDTGELFF.

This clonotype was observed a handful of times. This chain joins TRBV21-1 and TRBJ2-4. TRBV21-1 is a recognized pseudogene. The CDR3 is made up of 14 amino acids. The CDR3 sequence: CASSKGRDPNIQYF. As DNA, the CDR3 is TGTGCCAGCAGCAAAGGGAGAGACCCCAACATTCAGTACTTC.

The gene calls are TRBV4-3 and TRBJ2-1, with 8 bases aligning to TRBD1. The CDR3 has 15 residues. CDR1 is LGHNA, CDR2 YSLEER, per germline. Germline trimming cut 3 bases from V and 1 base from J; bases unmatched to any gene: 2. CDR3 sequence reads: CASSHRQGSYNEQFF. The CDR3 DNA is TGCGCCAGCAGCCACAGACAGGGGTCCTACAATGAGCAGTTCTTC.